Given below is one T cell receptor (beta chain) in context. Its cognate antigen is unknown. The junction departs from the called germline gene at one end, perhaps through a read error. The sample belongs to a study of breast tumors, draining lymph nodes, adjacent tissues. Overall study results and limits: The data were judged consistent with most tumor T cells coming from lymph node and expanding in tumor. That most tumor T cells come from lymph nodes remained unproven. Compared with basal-like, luminal-like tumors shared significantly more repertoire with nontumor tissue. Compared with lymph nodes, tumors were less diverse; compared with nontumor tissue, more.

From the multiplex PCR reads, TCRdb called clonotypes with MiXCR, one entry per CDR3 protein. The sample shows 150,000 to 200,000 distinct CDR3 sequences, 30% to 35% of them seen only once. Germline V gene data show CDR1 as DFQATT and CDR2 as SNEGSKA (reference sequence). CDR3 length: 12 residues. The lymph nodes were axillary draining lymph nodes from breast cancer patients. This receptor was obtained from a female donor with breast cancer. Some clones in this sample may be carry-over from other donors' samples. Input material: axillary lymph node tissue. V is TRBV20-1 and J is TRBJ1-2; 7 nucleotides match TRBD1. The CDR3 sequence is CSASDRAVGFTF. The CDR3 DNA is TGCAGTGCCAGCGACAGGGCCGTTGGCTTCACCTTC.